One and the same sample provided the 28 T cell receptor beta chains below, sequenced in a study of blood T cell repertoires in COVID-19. Here immunoSEQ multiplex PCR was the method, and the copy in TCRdb shows in-frame clones only, minus some. This sample has 250,000 to 300,000 clones; around 87% occur once, and the top ten carry 3.6%. Sequenced input: peripheral blood. The receptors derive from a man aged 18 to 29 with active or convalescent COVID-19.

CDR3 in DNA: TGTGCCAGCAGCGAATCGGGACTAGCGGGAAGAGAGACCCAGTACTTC. It codes for CASSESGLAGRETQYF. The chain combines TRBV7-3 with TRBJ2-5; 13 bases map to TRBD2. J gave up 4 bases and V 5 bases, and 7 bases lay outside the gene matches. The CDR3 spans 16 residues. CDR1 is SGHTA and CDR2 is FQGTGA in the germline V gene.

The CDR3 spells CASRTPTRHFGEQYF. CDR3 DNA sequence: TGTGCCAGCAGGACCCCCACCAGACACTTTGGGGAGCAGTACTTC. The chain combines TRBV28 with TRBJ2-7; D is uncertain. The CDR3 is 15 amino acids. V lost 6 bases to trimming and J lost 7 bases, with 22 bases between them. Germline assignment: CDR1 MDHEN and CDR2 SYDVKM.

Details on this clone: Different DNA sequences within this sample yield the same CDR3. This chain uses TRBV29-1 with TRBJ1-3; D ambiguous. From germline, CDR1 is SQVTM and CDR2 ANQGSEA. Trimming removed 7 bases from V and 1 base from J, with 8 bases in between. The CDR3 sequence is 12 residues long. CDR3 sequence: CSARFSGNTIYF. CDR3 nucleotides: TGCAGCGCACGGTTTTCTGGAAACACCATATATTTT.

The CDR3 reads CASSPPGQGAGTEAFF. The CDR3 DNA reads as TGTGCCAGCTCACCACCGGGACAAGGGGCCGGGACTGAAGCTTTCTTT. The J gene is TRBJ1-1, the V gene TRBV18; possibly TRBD1 for D (6 bases). The CDR3 covers 16 residues. CDR1 is KGHSH and CDR2 is LQKENI in the germline V gene. Trimming stripped 0 bases from V and 5 bases from J, with 16 bases between.

The genes are TRBV7-6 and TRBJ2-1; 12 bases map to TRBD2. Trimming took 5 bases from V and 3 from J; bases not matched to a gene: 5. Germline CDR1 reads SGHVS; CDR2 reads FNYEAQ. This CDR3 is built from 16 residues. The CDR3 DNA is TGTGCCAGCAGCCCGGGGACTAGCGGGTACTACAATGAGCAGTTCTTC. Protein: CASSPGTSGYYNEQFF.

This clone was seen a single time. At one end the junction does not follow the germline gene, possibly because of a read error. Other nucleotide sequences from this sample produce the same CDR3. V and J are TRBV7-7 and TRBJ2-3; D remains ambiguous. Per germline, CDR1 SSHAT and CDR2 FNYEAQ (reference sequence). The CDR3 loop spans 13 amino acids. The CDR3 loop reads CASSLAQTDTQYF. The CDR3 DNA reads as TGTGCTAGCAGCTTGGCACAGACAGATACGCAGTATTTT.

This chain uses TRBV6-5 with TRBJ1-2, with 10 bases aligning to TRBD1. The CDR3 length is 15 residues. Germline CDR1 reads MNHEY; CDR2 reads SVGAGI. J lost 6 bases, V lost 7 bases, and 11 bases had no gene match. The CDR3 DNA is TGTGCCAGCATCATCCCCGGGACAGGGGCGAATGGCTACACCTTC. Its protein is CASIIPGTGANGYTF.

A single count supports this clone. The CDR3 protein is CASGGTATEKLFF. CDR3 nucleotides: TGTGCCAGCGGGGGGACCGCAACCGAAAAACTGTTTTTT. The V call is TRBV28, the J call TRBJ1-4; possibly TRBD1 for D (5 bases). This CDR3 comprises 13 residues. Per the germline V gene, CDR1 is MDHEN and CDR2 is SYDVKM. V lost 8 bases and J 8 bases, leaving 15 bases between the germline ends.

The sample holds one count of this clone. This sequence joins TRBV30 and TRBJ2-5, with TRBD1 as a possible D gene (6 bases). The CDR3 is 13 residues long. Germline V CDR1 and CDR2: GTSNPN, SVGIG (reference sequence). Trimming shortened V by 6 bases and J by 8 bases, and 19 bases separated the two germline ends. The CDR3 sequence is CACRTGTRETQYF. In DNA form, the CDR3 reads TGTGCCTGCCGAACAGGGACAAGAGAAACCCAGTACTTC.

This clone showed up just a few times. CDR3 coding DNA: TGTGCCAGCAGCGACAGGGGGGACACTGAAGCTTTCTTT. It encodes CASSDRGDTEAFF. The chain is built from TRBV9 and TRBJ1-1; 8 bases are a match to TRBD1. With V trimmed by 3 bases and J by 3 bases, 1 base remained unmatched. Germline lookup yields CDR1 SGDLS and CDR2 YYNGEE. This CDR3 is built from 13 residues.

The chain is built from TRBV5-1 and TRBJ2-1; 7 nucleotides line up with TRBD1. Germline V gene data show CDR1 as SGHRS and CDR2 as YFSETQ. The CDR3 spans 15 residues. Losses at the gene ends were 4 bases for V and 4 bases for J; bases not matched to a gene: 8. CDR3 protein: CASSPEGDSYNEQFF. CDR3 nucleotides: TGCGCCAGCAGCCCTGAGGGGGACAGTTACAATGAGCAGTTCTTC.

This chain links TRBV7-2 with TRBJ2-2; D is possibly TRBD2 (6 bases). Germline-derived CDR1 and CDR2 are SGHTA and FQGNSA. This CDR3 has 14 residues. V was shortened by 5 bases and J by 7 bases, with 14 bases between the two germline ends. The CDR3 DNA reads TGTGCCAGCAGCCCCCGCGGGATGAGCGGGGAGCTGTTTTTT. Translation gives CASSPRGMSGELFF.

The chain links TRBV7-2 to TRBJ2-7; 7 bases map to TRBD2. CDR3 length: 17 residues. V trimming: 1 base; J trimming: 0 bases; junction bases outside the gene matches: 9. Germline lookup yields CDR1 SGHTA and CDR2 FQGNSA. In DNA, the CDR3 is TGTGCCAGCAGCTTAGTAGCGGGCCTCTCGAGCTCCTACGAGCAGTACTTC. Translating it yields CASSLVAGLSSSYEQYF.

CDR3 protein: CASSQDQGTSGYGYTF. The CDR3 DNA reads TGCGCCAGCAGCCAAGATCAGGGGACCTCGGGCTATGGCTACACCTTC. The chain couples TRBV4-1 to TRBJ1-2; D is possibly TRBD1 (6 bases). The length of the CDR3 is 16 residues. V was pared by 0 bases and J by 4 bases, with 15 bases between. Germline V gene data show CDR1 as MGHRA and CDR2 as YSYEKL.

The rearrangement links TRBV20-1 to TRBJ2-3, with D possibly being TRBD1 (6 bases). Germline CDR1 is DFQATT and CDR2 is SNEGSKA (reference sequence). This CDR3 region has 15 residues. Trimming left V 3 bases short and J 0 bases short, with 13 bases between. CDR3 in DNA: TGCAGTGCTAGTAAGGACAGTCCCAGCACAGATACGCAGTATTTT. It codes for CSASKDSPSTDTQYF.

This chain uses TRBV7-2 with TRBJ2-1; D is uncertain. The CDR3 has 14 amino acids. Trimming removed 5 bases at V and 10 bases at J, with 18 bases between. Germline CDR1 reads SGHTA; CDR2 reads FQGNSA. The CDR3 DNA reads as TGTGCCAGCAGCAGCCACTCACGGTTCGCAGAGCAGTTCTTC. As protein: CASSSHSRFAEQFF.

The rearrangement joins TRBV27 to TRBJ1-5; possible D gene TRBD1, 5 bases. The CDR3 runs 15 residues. Per germline, CDR1 MNHEY and CDR2 SMNVEV (reference sequence). V was trimmed by 6 bases and J by 1 base, leaving 13 bases between them. CDR3 nucleotides: TGTGCCAGCAGATCCCTCCAGGGCAGCAATCAGCCCCAGCATTTT. This gives the protein CASRSLQGSNQPQHF.

The rearrangement uses TRBV4-1 and TRBJ1-1; the match to TRBD1 covers 7 bases. The CDR3 runs to 14 residues. Germline-derived CDR1 and CDR2 are MGHRA and YSYEKL. The J segment lost 1 base and the V segment lost 6 bases, leaving 5 bases of the junction unmatched. CDR3 coding DNA: TGCGCCAGCAGTCGACAGGGATCGAACACTGAAGCTTTCTTT. Protein sequence: CASSRQGSNTEAFF.

The chain carries TRBV14 and TRBJ2-1; no clear D gene. The CDR3 totals 12 residues. The V and J ends lost 1 base and 7 bases respectively, with 5 bases between them. Germline V CDR1 and CDR2: SGHDN, FVKESK. The chain's CDR3 is CASSQGRNEQFF. The DNA of the CDR3 is TGTGCCAGCAGCCAAGGGCGGAATGAGCAGTTCTTC.

The chain links TRBV5-4 to TRBJ1-5, with a tentative D call TRBD1 (5 bases). This CDR3 has 14 amino acids. Trimming removed 3 bases at V and 3 bases at J, with 10 bases between. Germline-derived CDR1 and CDR2 are SGHNT and YYREEE (reference sequence). The CDR3 nucleotides are TGTGCCAGCAGCTCCGGGGGTTCCAATCAGCCCCAGCATTTT. Amino acid sequence: CASSSGGSNQPQHF.

The chain combines TRBV7-8 with TRBJ2-3, with 7 bases identical to TRBD2. Germline values: CDR1 SGHVS, CDR2 FQNEAQ. Losses at the gene ends were 3 bases for V and 1 base for J; bases not matched to a gene: 1. This CDR3 comprises 14 residues. The CDR3 protein is CASSFTSGTDTQYF. The CDR3, as DNA: TGTGCCAGCAGCTTCACTAGCGGCACAGATACGCAGTATTTT.

The chain recombines TRBV11-2 with TRBJ1-6; TRBD1 is a possible D gene (6 bases). The CDR3 contains 14 residues. The V and J ends lost 3 bases and 9 bases respectively, with 12 bases between them. Germline assignment: CDR1 SGHAT and CDR2 FQNNGV. The CDR3 nucleotides read TGTGCCAGCAGCTTGATGGGGGCAGGTTCACCCCTCCACTTT. Protein: CASSLMGAGSPLHF. Full variable domain (missing parts from reference TRBV11-2 and TRBJ1-6): EAGVAQSPRYKIIEKRQSVAFWCNPISGHATLYWYQQILGQGPKLLIQFQNNGVVDDSQLPKDRFSAERLKGVDSTLKIQPAKLEDSAVYLCASSLMGAGSPLHFGNGTRLTVT.

The sample holds one count of this clone. The rearrangement uses TRBV3-1 (or the pseudogene TRBV3-2) and TRBJ1-6; 8 positions match TRBD1. The germline CDR1 and CDR2 sequences are LGHDT and YNNKEL (reference sequence). The V gene end was trimmed by 2 bases and the J gene end by 10 bases; junction bases not matched to a gene: 10. The CDR3 covers 16 residues. The CDR3 sequence: CASSQIVGQGNSPLHF. In DNA form, the CDR3 reads TGTGCCAGCAGCCAAATCGTCGGACAGGGAAACTCACCCCTCCACTTT.

The genes are TRBV19 and TRBJ2-7; D possibly corresponds to TRBD1 (6 bases). The CDR3 runs 16 residues. Trimming took off 4 bases at V and 3 bases at J, with 19 bases between the two ends. Germline values: CDR1 LNHDA, CDR2 SQIVND (reference sequence). For the CDR3, the DNA is TGTGCCAGTAGTAGCGGACAGATCGGCGGTCACTACGAGCAGTACTTC. This gives the protein CASSSGQIGGHYEQYF.

V usage is TRBV7-4 and J usage is TRBJ1-3; D possibly corresponds to TRBD1 (6 bases). V shed 2 bases and J shed 1 base, with 27 bases lying between them. The CDR3 has 21 residues. CDR1 and CDR2 from the germline V gene are SGHVT and SQSDAQ. The CDR3 coding sequence is TGTGCCAGCAGCTTATTTGGGACACACGATACTTTCACAAAATCTGGAAACACCATATATTTT. This gives the protein CASSLFGTHDTFTKSGNTIYF.

V is TRBV3-1 (or the pseudogene TRBV3-2) and J is TRBJ2-7, with 7 bases fitting TRBD1. The CDR3 runs 12 residues. CDR1 is LGHDT and CDR2 is YNNKEL in the germline V gene (reference sequence). The V and J ends lost 4 bases and 5 bases, in that order; junction bases with no gene match: 2. DNA for the CDR3: TGTGCCAGCAGCCTCGACAGGGACGAGCAGTACTTC. This codes for CASSLDRDEQYF.

This chain links TRBV9 with TRBJ2-1; 7 nucleotides line up with TRBD1. V dropped 2 bases and J dropped 13; count of bases not matched to a gene: 6. CDR3 size: 12 residues. CDR1 SGDLS and CDR2 YYNGEE come from the germline V gene. For the CDR3, the DNA is TGTGCCAGCAGCGTTGAGAAGGGGGCCCAGTTCTTC. Protein sequence: CASSVEKGAQFF. Supplemented by reference TRBV9 and TRBJ2-1, the full variable domain reads DSGVTQTPKHLITATGQRVTLRCSPRSGDLSVYWYQQSLDQGLQFLIQYYNGEERAKGNILERFSAQQFPDLHSELNLSSLELGDSALYFCASSVEKGAQFFGPGTRLTVL.

This chain connects TRBV24-1 to TRBJ2-3; TRBD2 aligns across 14 bases. The CDR3 covers 17 residues. Germline assignment: CDR1 KGHDR and CDR2 SFDVKD. J lost 2 bases, V lost 2 bases, and 2 bases had no gene match. Here the CDR3 reads CATSDSGLAGDTDTQYF. The CDR3 coding sequence is TGTGCCACCAGTGATTCGGGACTAGCGGGAGACACAGATACGCAGTATTTT.